These 20 T cell receptor beta chains originate from one sample sequenced in a study of T cell responses to AZD1222 COVID-19 vaccine. Sequencing was performed with immunoSEQ multiplex PCR; in TCRdb, only in-frame clones are kept and a portion is missing. The sample consists of about 110,000 clones, roughly nine tenths of them appearing once. The input for sequencing was peripheral blood, taken on day 0 of AZD1222 vaccination. These receptors came from an adult in good health.

In this sample, this clone turned up once. The chain has TRBV28 and TRBJ1-2; D uncertain. Germline V gene lookup returns CDR1 MDHEN and CDR2 SYDVKM. CDR3 length: 15 amino acids. V was clipped by 6 bases and J by 5 bases, with 19 bases between them. The CDR3 coding sequence is TGTGCCAGCAGATATTTTCTGGGGTCCGGGTATGGCTACACCTTC. Its protein is CASRYFLGSGYGYTF.

The J gene is TRBJ2-1, the V gene TRBV5-1; D is unresolved. CDR3 size: 16 residues. V shed 4 bases and J shed 0 bases, with 14 bases lying between them. Germline CDR1 SGHRS, CDR2 YFSETQ. The CDR3 is CASSMRMSSSYNEQFF. The DNA for the CDR3 is TGCGCCAGCAGCATGAGGATGTCGAGCTCCTACAATGAGCAGTTCTTC. Supplemented by reference TRBV5-1 and TRBJ2-1, the full variable domain reads KAGVTQTPRYLIKTRGQQVTLSCSPISGHRSVSWYQQTPGQGLQFLFEYFSETQRNKGNFPGRFSGRQFSNSRSEMNVSTLELGDSALYLCASSMRMSSSYNEQFFGPGTRLTVL.

The V and J genes are TRBV4-3 and TRBJ2-5; D gene uncertain. The CDR3 sequence is 13 residues long. Germline-derived CDR1 and CDR2 are LGHNA and YSLEER. Trimming shortened V by 3 bases and J by 2 bases, and 7 bases separated the two germline ends. In DNA form, the CDR3 reads TGCGCCAGCAGCCAGGGGTCTCAAGAGACCCAGTACTTC. This codes for CASSQGSQETQYF.

The chain carries TRBV11-2 and TRBJ2-7; D is ambiguous. The CDR3 loop spans 14 amino acids. V was shortened by 5 bases and J by 6 bases, with 17 bases between the two germline ends. Germline CDR1 is SGHAT and CDR2 is FQNNGV. The CDR3 protein is CASSPSKVGVEQYF. The CDR3, as DNA: TGTGCCAGCAGCCCCTCAAAGGTTGGGGTCGAGCAGTACTTC.

V is TRBV24-1 and J is TRBJ1-2, with 8 bases lining up with TRBD1. This CDR3 is 14 amino acids long. Germline CDR1 KGHDR, CDR2 SFDVKD. Trimming cost V 3 bases and J 6 bases; bases outside gene matches: 5. CDR3 amino acids: CATSDQGAGDGYTF. CDR3 DNA sequence: TGTGCCACCAGTGATCAGGGGGCAGGGGATGGCTACACCTTC.

The J gene is TRBJ1-5, the V gene TRBV30; possible D gene TRBD1, 5 bases. With 4 bases removed from V and 4 bases from J, the gap between germline ends came to 23 bases. CDR1 and CDR2 from the germline V gene are GTSNPN and SVGIG (reference sequence). The CDR3 loop spans 17 amino acids. DNA for the CDR3: TGTGCCTGGAACCCAAGATCCCCGAGGGGAGGGAATCAGCCCCAGCATTTT. This gives the protein CAWNPRSPRGGNQPQHF.

This chain joins TRBV6-1 and TRBJ2-1; D gene ambiguous. CDR3 length: 16 residues. With 2 bases removed from V and 4 bases from J, the gap between germline ends came to 15 bases. Germline V CDR1 and CDR2: MNHNS, SASEGT. This chain's CDR3 is CASSEKVGPHYNEQFF. CDR3 nucleotides: TGTGCCAGCAGTGAAAAGGTGGGCCCCCATTACAATGAGCAGTTCTTC.

About this clone itself: Just one base apart from a much larger clone, this may be a read error. This chain joins TRBV7-2 and TRBJ1-2; tentative D call: TRBD1 (6 bases). The CDR3 loop spans 13 amino acids. The germline CDR1 and CDR2 sequences are SGHTA and FQGNSA. Trimming took off 5 bases at V and 3 bases at J, with 10 bases between the two ends. DNA for the CDR3: TGTGCCAGCAGCGCCCGACAGGACTATGGCTACACCTTC. This sequence encodes CASSARQDYGYTF.

J is TRBJ1-5 and V is TRBV10-3, with TRBD1 matching 8 bases. CDR3 size: 15 residues. Looked up from germline, CDR1 is ENHRY and CDR2 is SYGVKD. V trimming: 0 bases; J trimming: 2 bases; junction bases outside the gene matches: 0. DNA of the CDR3: TGTGCCATCAGTGAGTCGACAGGGGGCAATCAGCCCCAGCATTTT. It translates to CAISESTGGNQPQHF.

The chain has TRBV2 and TRBJ1-2; 7 bases fit TRBD1. Germline lookup yields CDR1 SNHLY and CDR2 FYNNEI. Trimming took 4 bases from V and 8 from J; bases not matched to a gene: 10. This CDR3 contains 14 residues. The CDR3 region has the DNA TGTGCCAGCAGTGTGGGGACAGCGCGAGGCGGCTACACCTTC. The encoded protein is CASSVGTARGGYTF.

This clone was seen more than once but under ten times. The chain uses TRBV6-4 and TRBJ2-6, with a tentative D call TRBD2 (6 bases). Germline CDR1 reads MRHNA; CDR2 reads SNTAGT. Trimming removed 5 bases at V and 0 bases at J, with 8 bases between. This CDR3 is 15 amino acids long. The CDR3 sequence: CASSSGVSGANVLTF. CDR3 bases: TGTGCCAGCAGTTCGGGGGTCTCTGGGGCCAACGTCCTGACTTTC.

This chain connects TRBV6-2 or TRBV6-3 to TRBJ1-2; no reliable D call. Germline V CDR1 and CDR2: MNHEY, SVGEGT. The CDR3 has 15 residues. V was pared by 5 bases and J by 8 bases, with 21 bases between. CDR3: CASSTWTSAAGGYTF. CDR3 nucleotide sequence: TGTGCCAGCAGTACGTGGACGTCCGCGGCGGGAGGCTACACCTTC.

V gene TRBV12-3 or TRBV12-4 combines with J gene TRBJ1-1; possible D gene TRBD1, 5 bases. The CDR3 has 12 amino acids. V was clipped by 5 bases and J by 1 base, with 5 bases between them. The CDR3 region is CASSGGNTEAFF. In DNA, the CDR3 is TGTGCCAGCAGTGGGGGGAACACTGAAGCTTTCTTT.

The chain is built from TRBV28 and TRBJ1-1, with D uncertain. Trimming cost V 1 base and J 6 bases, with 3 bases left between them. The CDR3 is 11 residues long. The V gene's germline CDR1 is MDHEN and CDR2 SYDVKM. Here the CDR3 reads CASSLFAEAFF. The CDR3 nucleotides read TGTGCCAGCAGTTTATTCGCTGAAGCTTTCTTT.

The chain carries TRBV11-3 and TRBJ2-2; possible D gene TRBD1, 5 bases. This CDR3 region has 14 residues. Trimming removed 1 base from V and 4 bases from J, with 7 bases in between. Germline V lookup: CDR1 SGHNT, CDR2 YENEEA. CDR3: CASSLGTLTGELFF. Here the CDR3 DNA reads TGTGCCAGCAGCTTAGGGACACTCACCGGGGAGCTGTTTTTT.

This rearrangement joins TRBV5-6 to TRBJ2-1, with D perhaps TRBD2 (6 bases). V gave up 7 bases and J gave up 3 bases, with 11 bases separating them. The CDR3 is 13 residues long. Germline values: CDR1 SGHDT, CDR2 YYEEEE. The CDR3: CASRGDHYNEQFF. The CDR3 DNA is TGTGCCAGCCGCGGGGACCACTACAATGAGCAGTTCTTC.

The V call is TRBV27, the J call TRBJ2-5, with D perhaps TRBD1 (6 bases). Trimming left V 5 bases short and J 1 base short, with 14 bases between. This CDR3 contains 15 residues. Germline values: CDR1 MNHEY, CDR2 SMNVEV (reference sequence). Here the CDR3 DNA reads TGTGCCAGCAGTCCGTACGGACAGCTCCAAGAGACCCAGTACTTC. It translates to CASSPYGQLQETQYF.

The rearrangement joins TRBV27 to TRBJ1-2; possibly TRBD1 for D (5 bases). CDR1 MNHEY and CDR2 SMNVEV come from the germline V gene (reference sequence). This CDR3 region has 11 residues. Trimming pared 9 bases from V and 6 bases from J, leaving 11 bases between. The CDR3 sequence: CASSRGNGYTF. The CDR3 DNA follows: TGTGCCAGTTCTCGGGGCAATGGCTACACCTTC.

The chain has TRBV7-2 and TRBJ2-3, with 12 bases that match TRBD2. The CDR3 has 17 amino acids. Germline values: CDR1 SGHTA, CDR2 FQGNSA. Germline trimming cut 5 bases from V and 0 bases from J; bases unmatched to any gene: 6. CDR3 sequence reads: CASSPTSGRGSTDTQYF. DNA for the CDR3: TGTGCCAGCAGCCCGACTAGCGGGAGAGGGAGCACAGATACGCAGTATTTT.

This clone rates as medium-sized. The chain recombines TRBV5-5 with TRBJ1-2; 7 positions match TRBD1. V shed 6 bases and J 7 bases; nucleotides not matched to a gene: 9. Germline CDR1 SGHKS, CDR2 YYEKEE (reference sequence). There are 13 residues in the CDR3. DNA of the CDR3: TGTGCCAGCACCGTCGACAGGGTAATTGGCTACACCTTC. Protein product: CASTVDRVIGYTF.